The clone carrying this TCR beta chain came up many times. The antigen is not known. This sample was included in a study of T-cell reconstitution after alpha-beta-depleted transplantation in children. Study-wide points: Expanded graft clones, several hundred of them, were reportedly the source of alpha-beta T cells about two months after transplant. Recipient T cells and thymic progenitors that survived were the source of the high TCRbeta diversity seen at day 60 in some patients. A year had passed since transplant, and T-cell counts and diversity by then came mostly from newly produced T cells.

Germline values: CDR1 ENHRY, CDR2 SYGVKD. The CDR3 has 15 residues. V was trimmed by 4 bases and J by 2 bases, leaving 15 bases between them. The TCRbeta library was prepared with unique molecular identifiers. TCRdb recomputed calls from the PCR reads with MiXCR, one row per CDR3 protein. This sample has roughly 70,000 distinct CDR3 sequences, with around 4.7% found just once. The sequence derives from a boy under three years old who had a stem cell transplant for acute myeloid leukemia, so the T cells may come from the graft donor. The chain couples TRBV10-3 to TRBJ2-7; D is perhaps TRBD1 or TRBD2 (5 bases each). Sequenced here: PBMCs, mostly from graft donor cells, sampled 180 days after TCRalphabeta/CD19-depleted stem cell transplant. The CDR3 loop reads CAISVSSGHPYEQYF. CDR3 coding DNA: TGTGCCATCAGTGTCTCATCGGGGCATCCCTACGAGCAGTACTTC.